This T cell receptor (beta chain) was sequenced in a study of cytomegalovirus exposure and HLA in healthy donors. About the research overall: Earlier findings included roughly 100 million unique TCR beta sequences obtained from about 179 million T cells. Points from the study as a whole: The authors later found HLA-associated TCR beta chains more clonally expanded than equally common others.

The CDR3 consists of 16 residues. V was trimmed by 1 base and J by 7 bases, leaving 18 bases between them. CDR1 is SGHNT, CDR2 YYREEE, per germline (reference sequence). The PCR had 60 Vbeta and 13 Jbeta primers. Produced via immunoSEQ multiplex PCR; TCRdb's table is partial and in-frame only. The sample lists approximately 99,000 clones, about four fifths occurring once. Concerning this clone: Its antigen remains unknown.

The sequence was obtained from a man in his forties in good health and CMV-seropositive. This chain joins TRBV5-4 and TRBJ2-1; D is perhaps TRBD2 (5 bases). The sample comprised PBMCs. CDR3: CASSLSSARTGNEQFF. CDR3 coding DNA: TGTGCCAGCAGCTTGAGTAGCGCGCGAACTGGGAATGAGCAGTTCTTC.